In this sample, the clone carrying this T cell receptor beta chain turned up a few times. V was trimmed by 0 bases and J by 6 bases, leaving 15 bases between them. The V gene's germline CDR1 is LGHNA and CDR2 YSLEER. The CDR3 sequence is 16 residues long. The data were taken from a study of beta chain features in type 1 diabetes. As every portion of the isolated RNA was reverse transcribed, the sequencing read expressed TCRB transcripts. Sequencing was performed with immunoSEQ multiplex PCR; in TCRdb, only in-frame clones are kept and a portion is missing. The repertoire holds about 140,000 clones, with 9.7% as singletons.

Sequenced sample: central memory CD4+ T cells from blood. This clonotype originated in a woman in her thirties or forties in good health. J is TRBJ2-1 and V is TRBV4-3, with D maybe TRBD1 (5 bases). The CDR3 DNA is TGCGCCAGCAGCCAAGAGGTTCATGGGGCCTTCAATGAGCAGTTCTTC. Translation gives CASSQEVHGAFNEQFF.